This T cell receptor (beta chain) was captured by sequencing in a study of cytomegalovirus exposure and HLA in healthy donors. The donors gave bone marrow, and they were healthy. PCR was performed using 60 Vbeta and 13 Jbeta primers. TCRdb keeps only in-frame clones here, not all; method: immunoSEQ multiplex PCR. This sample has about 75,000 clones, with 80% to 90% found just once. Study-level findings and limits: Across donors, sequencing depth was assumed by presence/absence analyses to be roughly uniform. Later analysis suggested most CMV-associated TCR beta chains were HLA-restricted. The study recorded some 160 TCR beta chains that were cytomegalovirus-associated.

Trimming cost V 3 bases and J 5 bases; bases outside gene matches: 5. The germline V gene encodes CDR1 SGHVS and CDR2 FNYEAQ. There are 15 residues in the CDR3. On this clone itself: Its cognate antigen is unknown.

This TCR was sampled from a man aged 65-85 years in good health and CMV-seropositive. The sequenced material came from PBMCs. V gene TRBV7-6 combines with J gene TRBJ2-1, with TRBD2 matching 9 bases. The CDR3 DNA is TGTGCCAGCAGCTTCAGCGGGGGGCCCCACAATGAGCAGTTCTTC. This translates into CASSFSGGPHNEQFF.